This is a list of T cell receptor beta chains from one sample in a study of shared clonotypes between healthy human individuals. TCRdb's table, derived via immunoSEQ multiplex PCR, lists solely in-frame clones and lacks some. This sample has a few million clones, with approximately 95% found just once. Sequencing was performed on naive CD4+ T cells from PBMCs. The receptor source for this set is a man in his late teens or twenties in good health. Some clones in this sample may be carry-over from other donors' samples. Each CDR3 is given with its conserved first and last residue.

V gene: TRBV15; J gene: TRBJ2-2; CDR3 protein: CATSRDLTPGELFF
V gene: TRBV11-1; J gene: TRBJ1-1; CDR3 protein: CASSFGRENTEAFF
V gene: TRBV7-4; J gene: TRBJ2-7; CDR3 protein: CASSLLKGRAPYEQYF
V gene: TRBV7-2; J gene: TRBJ2-5; CDR3 protein: CASSLNGFIPGETQYF
V gene: TRBV6-1; J gene: TRBJ2-5; CDR3 protein: CASSEDRGSGTQYF
V gene: TRBV28; J gene: TRBJ2-7; CDR3 protein: CASSRIGAPPYF
V gene: TRBV28; J gene: TRBJ2-1; CDR3 protein: CASGDSLNNEQFF
V gene: TRBV5-1; J gene: TRBJ1-3; CDR3 protein: CASSLATFFGGNTIYF
V gene: TRBV9; J gene: TRBJ2-2; CDR3 protein: CASSSLIPGGGPANTGELFF
V gene: TRBV5-4; J gene: TRBJ2-6; CDR3 protein: CASSSLKEASGANVLTF
V gene: TRBV7-3; J gene: TRBJ2-2; CDR3 protein: CASRPVNTGELFF
V gene: TRBV18; J gene: TRBJ2-5; CDR3 protein: CASSPTIAGSQETQYF
V gene: TRBV11-2; J gene: TRBJ2-7; CDR3 protein: CASSRGTASSYEQYF
V gene: TRBV2; J gene: TRBJ1-1; CDR3 protein: CASSVDRVFAEAFF
V gene: TRBV10-3; J gene: TRBJ1-5; CDR3 protein: CAISSSTPRGNQPQHF
V gene: TRBV29-1; J gene: TRBJ2-3; CDR3 protein: CSVAPGSSTDTQYF
V gene: TRBV19; J gene: TRBJ2-6; CDR3 protein: CASSIRRGGYSGANVLTF
V gene: TRBV30; J gene: TRBJ1-1; CDR3 protein: CALDRVVNTEAFF
V gene: TRBV29-1; J gene: TRBJ2-1; CDR3 protein: CSPKGWNNEQFF
V gene: TRBV2; J gene: TRBJ2-1; CDR3 protein: CASSARGTSGRDNEQFF
V gene: TRBV9; J gene: TRBJ2-1; CDR3 protein: CASSVVSSGDEQFF
V gene: TRBV4-3; J gene: TRBJ1-2; CDR3 protein: CASSQGTGAAGYTF
V gene: TRBV7-3; J gene: TRBJ2-1; CDR3 protein: CASSRKGGGSIYNEQFF
V gene: TRBV28; J gene: TRBJ1-2; CDR3 protein: CASSSGQRSGYTF
V gene: TRBV7-9; J gene: TRBJ2-7; CDR3 protein: CASSQLVYEQYF
V gene: TRBV7-9; J gene: TRBJ1-4; CDR3 protein: CASSLARRGTNEKLFF
V gene: TRBV5-1; J gene: TRBJ2-3; CDR3 protein: CASSTSGASTDTQYF
V gene: TRBV28; J gene: TRBJ2-3; CDR3 protein: CASRPITGKGGRALTDTQYF
V gene: TRBV19; J gene: TRBJ2-4; CDR3 protein: CASSTQGAKNIQYF
V gene: TRBV9; J gene: TRBJ1-1; CDR3 protein: CASSSQRANTEAFF
V gene: TRBV28; J gene: TRBJ2-7; CDR3 protein: CASSSMDRVNEQYF
V gene: TRBV10-1; J gene: TRBJ2-7; CDR3 protein: CASSWGIGYEQYF
V gene: TRBV30; J gene: TRBJ1-3; CDR3 protein: CAGYTSGNTIYF
V gene: TRBV7-2; J gene: TRBJ2-1; CDR3 protein: CASSPRLAGSYNEQFF
V gene: TRBV28; J gene: TRBJ2-5; CDR3 protein: CASSSIDQETQYF
V gene: TRBV6-5; J gene: TRBJ2-7; CDR3 protein: CASSYSRASYEQYF
V gene: TRBV11-3; J gene: TRBJ2-1; CDR3 protein: CASSLGTTRYNEQFF
V gene: TRBV18; J gene: TRBJ2-2; CDR3 protein: CASSPTTGSGTGELFF
V gene: TRBV19; J gene: TRBJ1-4; CDR3 protein: CATSPWETNEKLFF
V gene: TRBV4-1; J gene: TRBJ2-5; CDR3 protein: CASSLTYQETQYF
V gene: TRBV5-1; J gene: TRBJ1-1; CDR3 protein: CASRRSSGLNTEAFF
V gene: TRBV19; J gene: TRBJ1-5; CDR3 protein: CASSMMDRGRYQPQHF
V gene: TRBV7-3; J gene: TRBJ2-3; CDR3 protein: CASSPGTSGSTDTQYF
V gene: TRBV9; J gene: TRBJ2-1; CDR3 protein: CASSGPGLAEYNEQFF
V gene: TRBV11-2; J gene: TRBJ2-2; CDR3 protein: CASRKGRGASNTGELFF
V gene: TRBV29-1; J gene: TRBJ1-2; CDR3 protein: CSGADTGGNGYTF
V gene: TRBV10-2; J gene: TRBJ2-2; CDR3 protein: CASRADFPGELFF
V gene: TRBV30; J gene: TRBJ1-5; CDR3 protein: CAWSSRVQQPQHF
V gene: TRBV15; J gene: TRBJ2-7; CDR3 protein: CATSRHGAGTPGDEQYF
V gene: TRBV5-4; J gene: TRBJ1-4; CDR3 protein: CASSAGTEAGLKKLFF
V gene: TRBV2; J gene: TRBJ2-1; CDR3 protein: CASSDTSGRGGNEQFF
V gene: TRBV10-3; J gene: TRBJ2-7; CDR3 protein: CATRASDRTAYEQYF
V gene: TRBV7-9; J gene: TRBJ2-2; CDR3 protein: CASSLAAGTGELFF